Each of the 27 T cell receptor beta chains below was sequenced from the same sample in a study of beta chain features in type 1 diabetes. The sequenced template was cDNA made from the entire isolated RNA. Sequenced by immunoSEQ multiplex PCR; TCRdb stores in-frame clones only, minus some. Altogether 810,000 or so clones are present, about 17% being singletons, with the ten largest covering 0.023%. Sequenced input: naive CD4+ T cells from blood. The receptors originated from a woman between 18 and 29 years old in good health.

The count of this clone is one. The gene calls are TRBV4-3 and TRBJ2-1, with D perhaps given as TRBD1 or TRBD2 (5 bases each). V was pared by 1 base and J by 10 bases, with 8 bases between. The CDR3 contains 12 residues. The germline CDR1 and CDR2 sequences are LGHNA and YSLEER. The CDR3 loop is CASSQGGSEQFF. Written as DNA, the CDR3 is TGCGCCAGCAGCCAAGGGGGGTCCGAGCAGTTCTTC.

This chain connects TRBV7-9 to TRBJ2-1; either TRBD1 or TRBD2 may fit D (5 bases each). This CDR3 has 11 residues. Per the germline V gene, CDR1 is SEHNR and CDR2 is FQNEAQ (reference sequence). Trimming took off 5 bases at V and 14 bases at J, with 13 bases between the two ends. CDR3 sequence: CASSRDQGKFF. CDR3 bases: TGTGCCAGCAGCCGGGACCAGGGAAAGTTCTTC.

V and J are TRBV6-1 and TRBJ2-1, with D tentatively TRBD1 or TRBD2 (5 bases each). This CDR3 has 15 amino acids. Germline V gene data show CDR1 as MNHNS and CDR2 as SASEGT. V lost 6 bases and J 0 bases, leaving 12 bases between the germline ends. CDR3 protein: CASRSRDASYNEQFF. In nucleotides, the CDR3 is TGTGCCAGCAGAAGCCGGGACGCCTCCTACAATGAGCAGTTCTTC.

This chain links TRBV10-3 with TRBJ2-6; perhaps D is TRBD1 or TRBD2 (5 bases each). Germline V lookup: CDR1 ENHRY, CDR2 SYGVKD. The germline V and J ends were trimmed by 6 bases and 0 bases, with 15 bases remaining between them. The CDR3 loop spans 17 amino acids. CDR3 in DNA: TGTGCCATCAGACGGGACGCCCAATACTCTGGGGCCAACGTCCTGACTTTC. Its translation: CAIRRDAQYSGANVLTF.

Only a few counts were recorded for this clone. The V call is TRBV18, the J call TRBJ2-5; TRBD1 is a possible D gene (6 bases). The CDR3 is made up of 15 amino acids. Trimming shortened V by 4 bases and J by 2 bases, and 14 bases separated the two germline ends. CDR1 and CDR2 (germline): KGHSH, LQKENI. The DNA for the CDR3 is TGTGCCAGCTCACAACAGGACAGCTTACAAGAGACCCAGTACTTC. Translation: CASSQQDSLQETQYF.

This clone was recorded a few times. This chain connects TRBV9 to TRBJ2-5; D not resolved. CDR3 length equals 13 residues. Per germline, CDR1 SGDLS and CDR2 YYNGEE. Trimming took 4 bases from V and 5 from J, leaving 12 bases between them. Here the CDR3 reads CASSPRDGETQYF. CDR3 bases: TGTGCCAGCAGCCCTAGAGACGGTGAGACCCAGTACTTC.

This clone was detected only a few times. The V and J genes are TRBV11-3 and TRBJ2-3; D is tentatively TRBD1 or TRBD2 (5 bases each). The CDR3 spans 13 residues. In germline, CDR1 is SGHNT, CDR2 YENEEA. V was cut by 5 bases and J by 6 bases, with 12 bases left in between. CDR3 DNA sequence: TGTGCCAGCAGCCGGGACCCGAAGGATACGCAGTATTTT. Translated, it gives CASSRDPKDTQYF.

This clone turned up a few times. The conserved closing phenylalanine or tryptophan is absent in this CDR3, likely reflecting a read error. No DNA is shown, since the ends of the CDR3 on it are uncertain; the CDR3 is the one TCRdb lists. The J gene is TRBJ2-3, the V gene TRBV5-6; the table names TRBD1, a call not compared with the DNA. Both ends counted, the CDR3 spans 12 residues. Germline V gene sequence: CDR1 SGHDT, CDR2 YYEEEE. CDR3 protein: CASSFAGQTWVV.

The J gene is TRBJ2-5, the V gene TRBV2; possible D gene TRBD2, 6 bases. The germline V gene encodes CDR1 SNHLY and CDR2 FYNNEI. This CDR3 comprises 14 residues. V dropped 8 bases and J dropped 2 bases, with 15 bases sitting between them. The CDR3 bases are TGTGCCAGCTATCGGGATAGCGGACAAGAGACCCAGTACTTC. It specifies CASYRDSGQETQYF.

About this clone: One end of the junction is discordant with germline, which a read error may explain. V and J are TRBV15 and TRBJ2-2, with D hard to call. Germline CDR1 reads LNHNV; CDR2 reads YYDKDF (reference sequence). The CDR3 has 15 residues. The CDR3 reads CATSRDLRDTEELFF. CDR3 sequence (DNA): TGTGCCACCAGCAGAGATCTAAGAGACACCGAGGAGCTGTTTTTT. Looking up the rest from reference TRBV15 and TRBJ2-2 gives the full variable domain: DAMVIQNPRYQVTQFGKPVTLSCSQTLNHNVMYWYQQKSSQAPKLLFHYYDKDFNNEADTPDNFQSRRPNTSFCFLDIRSPGLGDTAMYLCATSRDLRDTEELFFGEGSRLTVL.

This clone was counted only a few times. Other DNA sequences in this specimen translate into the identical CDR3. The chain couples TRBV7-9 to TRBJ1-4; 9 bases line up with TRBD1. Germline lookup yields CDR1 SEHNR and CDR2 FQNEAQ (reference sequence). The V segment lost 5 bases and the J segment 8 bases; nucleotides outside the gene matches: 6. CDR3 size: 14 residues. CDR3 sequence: CASSPGQGREKLFF. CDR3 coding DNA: TGTGCCAGCAGCCCCGGACAGGGGCGGGAAAAACTGTTTTTT. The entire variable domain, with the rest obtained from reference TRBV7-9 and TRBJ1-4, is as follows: DTGVSQNPRHKITKRGQNVTFRCDPISEHNRLYWYRQTLGQGPEFLTYFQNEAQLEKSRLLSDRFSAERPKGSFSTLEIQRTEQGDSAMYLCASSPGQGREKLFFGSGTQLSVL.

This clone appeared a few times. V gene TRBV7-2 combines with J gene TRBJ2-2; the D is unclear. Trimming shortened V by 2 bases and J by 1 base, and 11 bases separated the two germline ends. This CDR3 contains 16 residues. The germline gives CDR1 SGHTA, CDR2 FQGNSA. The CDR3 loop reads CASSLSGPMNTGELFF. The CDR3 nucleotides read TGTGCCAGCAGCTTATCCGGACCCATGAACACCGGGGAGCTGTTTTTT.

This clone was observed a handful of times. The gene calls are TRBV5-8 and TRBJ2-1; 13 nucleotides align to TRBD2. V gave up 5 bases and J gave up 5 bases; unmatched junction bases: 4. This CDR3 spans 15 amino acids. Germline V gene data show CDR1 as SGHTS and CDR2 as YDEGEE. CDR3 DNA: TGTGCCAGCAGAGTCACTAGCGGGAGGGACAATGAGCAGTTCTTC. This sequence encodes CASRVTSGRDNEQFF.

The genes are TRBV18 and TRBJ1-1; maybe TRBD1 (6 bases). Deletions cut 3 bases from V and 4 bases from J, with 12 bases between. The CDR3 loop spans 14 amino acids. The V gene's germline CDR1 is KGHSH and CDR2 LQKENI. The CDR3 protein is CASSPIGGRTEAFF. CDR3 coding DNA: TGTGCCAGCTCACCGATCGGGGGGCGCACTGAAGCTTTCTTT.

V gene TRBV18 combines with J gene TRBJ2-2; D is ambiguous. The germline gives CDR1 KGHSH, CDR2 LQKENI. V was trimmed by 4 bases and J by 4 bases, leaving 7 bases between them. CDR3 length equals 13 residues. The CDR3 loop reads CASSLQFTGELFF. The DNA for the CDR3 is TGTGCCAGCTCACTTCAGTTCACCGGGGAGCTGTTTTTT.

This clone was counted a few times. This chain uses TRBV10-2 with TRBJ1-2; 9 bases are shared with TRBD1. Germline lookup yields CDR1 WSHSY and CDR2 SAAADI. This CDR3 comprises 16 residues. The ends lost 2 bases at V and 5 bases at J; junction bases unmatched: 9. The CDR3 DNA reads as TGCGCCAGCAGTGAGGCCCGTGGGACAGGGATTTATGGCTACACCTTC. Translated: CASSEARGTGIYGYTF.

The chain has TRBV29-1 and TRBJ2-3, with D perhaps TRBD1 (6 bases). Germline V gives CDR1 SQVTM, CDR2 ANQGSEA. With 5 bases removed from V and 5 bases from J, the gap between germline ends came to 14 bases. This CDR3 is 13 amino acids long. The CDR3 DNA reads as TGCAGCGTTTGGGACACCTTCGGAGATACGCAGTATTTT. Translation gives CSVWDTFGDTQYF.

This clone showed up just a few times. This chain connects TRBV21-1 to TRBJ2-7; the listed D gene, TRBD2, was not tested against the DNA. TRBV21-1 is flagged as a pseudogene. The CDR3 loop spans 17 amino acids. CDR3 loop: CASNETRRASGFYEQYF. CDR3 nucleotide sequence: TGTGCCAGCAACGAGACACGGAGGGCTAGCGGGTTCTACGAGCAGTACTTC.

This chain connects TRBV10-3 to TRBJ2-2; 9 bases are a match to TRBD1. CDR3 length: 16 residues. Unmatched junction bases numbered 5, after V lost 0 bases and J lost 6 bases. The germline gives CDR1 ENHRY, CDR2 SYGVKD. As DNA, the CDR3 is TGTGCCATCAGTGAGTCGGGACAGGGATTTGCCGGGGAGCTGTTTTTT. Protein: CAISESGQGFAGELFF.

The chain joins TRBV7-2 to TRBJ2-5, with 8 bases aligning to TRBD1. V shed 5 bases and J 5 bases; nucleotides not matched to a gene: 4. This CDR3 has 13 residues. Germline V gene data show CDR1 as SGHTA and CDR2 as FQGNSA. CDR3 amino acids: CASSKRQGETQYF. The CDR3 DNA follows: TGTGCCAGCAGCAAGAGACAGGGGGAGACCCAGTACTTC. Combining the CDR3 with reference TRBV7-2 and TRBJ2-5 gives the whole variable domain GAGVSQSPSNKVTEKGKDVELRCDPISGHTALYWYRQSLGQGLEFLIYFQGNSAPDKSGLPSDRFSAERTGGSVSTLTIQRTQQEDSAVYLCASSKRQGETQYFGPGTRLLVL.

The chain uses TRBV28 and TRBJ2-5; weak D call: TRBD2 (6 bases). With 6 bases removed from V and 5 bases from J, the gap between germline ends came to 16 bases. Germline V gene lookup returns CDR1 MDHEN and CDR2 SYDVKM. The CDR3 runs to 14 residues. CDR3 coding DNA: TGTGCCAGCAGATCTACAACGCTAGCGGAGACCCAGTACTTC. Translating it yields CASRSTTLAETQYF.

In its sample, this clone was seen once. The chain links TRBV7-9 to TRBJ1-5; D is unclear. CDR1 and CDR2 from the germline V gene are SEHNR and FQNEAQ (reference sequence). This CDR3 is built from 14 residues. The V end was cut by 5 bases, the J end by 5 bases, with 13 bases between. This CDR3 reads CASSQDLRYQPQHF. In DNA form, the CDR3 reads TGTGCCAGCAGCCAAGACTTGAGATATCAGCCCCAGCATTTT.

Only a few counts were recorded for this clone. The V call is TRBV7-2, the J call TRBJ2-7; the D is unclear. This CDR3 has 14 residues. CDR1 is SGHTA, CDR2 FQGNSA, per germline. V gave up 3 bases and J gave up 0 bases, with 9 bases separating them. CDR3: CASSLTSRSYEQYF. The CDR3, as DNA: TGTGCCAGCAGCTTGACTTCCCGCTCCTACGAGCAGTACTTC.

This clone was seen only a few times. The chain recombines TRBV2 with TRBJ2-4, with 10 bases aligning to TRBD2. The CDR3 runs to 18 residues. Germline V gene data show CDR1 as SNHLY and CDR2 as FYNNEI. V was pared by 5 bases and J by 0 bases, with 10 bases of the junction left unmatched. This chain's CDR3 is CASSISLAGVKAKNIQYF. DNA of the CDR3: TGTGCCAGCAGTATTAGCCTAGCGGGAGTTAAAGCCAAAAACATTCAGTACTTC. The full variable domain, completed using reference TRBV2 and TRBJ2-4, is EPEVTQTPSHQVTQMGQEVILRCVPISNHLYFYWYRQILGQKVEFLVSFYNNEISEKSEIFDDQFSVERPDGSNFTLKIRSTKLEDSAMYFCASSISLAGVKAKNIQYFGAGTRLSVL.

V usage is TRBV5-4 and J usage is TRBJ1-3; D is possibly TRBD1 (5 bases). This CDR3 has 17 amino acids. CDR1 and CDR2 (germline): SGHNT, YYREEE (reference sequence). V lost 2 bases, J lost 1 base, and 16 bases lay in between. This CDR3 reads CASSFRGGRASGNTIYF. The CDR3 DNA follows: TGTGCCAGCAGCTTTCGCGGGGGACGCGCATCTGGAAACACCATATATTTT.

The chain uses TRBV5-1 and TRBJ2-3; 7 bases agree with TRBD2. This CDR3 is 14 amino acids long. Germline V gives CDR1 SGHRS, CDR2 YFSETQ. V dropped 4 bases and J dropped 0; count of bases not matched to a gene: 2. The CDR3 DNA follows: TGCGCCAGCAGCCTAGCGGTCAGCACAGATACGCAGTATTTT. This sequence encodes CASSLAVSTDTQYF.

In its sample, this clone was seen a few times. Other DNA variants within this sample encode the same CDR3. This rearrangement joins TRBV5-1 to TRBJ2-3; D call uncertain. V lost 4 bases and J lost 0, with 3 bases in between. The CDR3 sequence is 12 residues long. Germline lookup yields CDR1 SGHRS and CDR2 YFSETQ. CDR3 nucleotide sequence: TGCGCCAGCAGCCTAAGCACAGATACGCAGTATTTT. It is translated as CASSLSTDTQYF.